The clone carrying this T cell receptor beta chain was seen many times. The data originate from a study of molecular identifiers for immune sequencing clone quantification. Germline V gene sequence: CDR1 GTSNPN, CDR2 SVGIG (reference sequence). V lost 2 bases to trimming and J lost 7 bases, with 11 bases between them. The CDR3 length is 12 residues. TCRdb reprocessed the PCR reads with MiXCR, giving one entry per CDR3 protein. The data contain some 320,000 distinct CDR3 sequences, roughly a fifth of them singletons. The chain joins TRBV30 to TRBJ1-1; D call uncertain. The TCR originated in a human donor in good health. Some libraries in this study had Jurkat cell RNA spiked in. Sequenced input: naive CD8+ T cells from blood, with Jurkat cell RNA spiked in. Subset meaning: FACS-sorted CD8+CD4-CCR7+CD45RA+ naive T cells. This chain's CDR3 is CAWSPLDIEAFF. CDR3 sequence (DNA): TGTGCCTGGAGTCCCCTCGATATTGAAGCTTTCTTT.